Sequencing of this T cell receptor (beta chain) was carried out in a study of T cells in Graves' hyperthyroidism and ophthalmopathy. RNA transcripts served as the template for amplifying TCR beta CDR3 regions. HTBI primers were the set used in a first-round RT-PCR of the TCR CDR3. TCRdb reanalysed the multiplex PCR reads using MiXCR and keeps one entry per CDR3 protein. The sample shows 300,000 to 450,000 distinct CDR3 sequences, 14% of them seen only once. This clonotype showed up just a few times. It was 8.5 to 10 ml of fresh peripheral blood that supplied the PBMCs. Input material: blood. This TCR was sampled from a woman aged 55-75 years with Graves' hyperthyroidism.

The CDR3 coding sequence is TGTGCCAGCGGTGCCGGTTCGGTGCAAGAGACCCAGTACTTC. It yields the protein CASGAGSVQETQYF. The chain recombines TRBV6-1 with TRBJ2-5; no clear D gene. Per germline, CDR1 MNHNS and CDR2 SASEGT. The CDR3 extends over 14 amino acids. V dropped 8 bases and J dropped 2 bases, with 15 bases sitting between them.